The 23 T cell receptor beta chains given below trace back to one sample, sequenced in a study of Ad26.COV2.S vaccination and SARS-CoV-2 variants. Measured with immunoSEQ multiplex PCR; TCRdb has only the in-frame clones, and not every one. The table shows around 350,000 clones, with roughly 85% occurring only once. Treatment reported: roughly 18 received Ad26.COV2.S at low or high dose, single or two shots; about 5 received placebo; per-sample allocation not given. The samples were gathered on day 63 after the first injection of vaccine or placebo. Sequences were derived from peripheral blood, sampled in a trial of Ad26.COV2.S vaccine versus placebo. The receptors stem from a person between 18 and 65 years old who received the Ad26.COV2.S COVID-19 vaccine or a placebo.

This clone was observed a few times. The chain is built from TRBV12-5 and TRBJ2-7; D unresolved. Germline loops: CDR1 LGHNT, CDR2 FRNRAP. Trimming took off 1 base at V and 6 bases at J, with 1 base between the two ends. CDR3 length equals 10 residues. CDR3 amino acids: CASGLAEQYF. CDR3 DNA sequence: TGTGCTAGTGGTTTGGCCGAGCAGTACTTC. The full variable domain, its missing parts supplied by reference TRBV12-5 and TRBJ2-7, is DARVTQTPRHKVTEMGQEVTMRCQPILGHNTVFWYRQTMMQGLELLAYFRNRAPLDDSGMPKDRFSAEMPDATLATLKIQPSEPRDSAVYFCASGLAEQYFGPGTRLTVT.

J is TRBJ1-5 and V is TRBV21-1. TRBV21-1 is designated a pseudogene. The CDR3 covers 14 residues. This CDR3 is CASLGRDSNQPQHF. The CDR3 DNA follows: TGTGCCAGCCTCGGACGGGATAGCAATCAGCCCCAGCATTTT.

V is TRBV27 and J is TRBJ2-1; D might be TRBD1 or TRBD2, each matching 5 bases. The CDR3 contains 17 residues. The germline V and J ends were trimmed by 4 bases and 2 bases, with 18 bases remaining between them. CDR1 and CDR2 (germline): MNHEY, SMNVEV (reference sequence). The CDR3 protein is CASSSSTGTPPYNEQFF. The CDR3 DNA is TGTGCCAGCAGTTCCTCCACCGGGACCCCCCCCTACAATGAGCAGTTCTTC.

The J gene is TRBJ1-2, the V gene TRBV18; D unresolved. V lost 1 base, J lost 4 bases, and 13 bases lay in between. The CDR3 sequence is 15 residues long. In germline, CDR1 is KGHSH, CDR2 LQKENI. The CDR3 region is CASSPLAGMIYGYTF. The CDR3 nucleotides are TGTGCCAGCTCACCACTGGCAGGCATGATCTATGGCTACACCTTC.

V usage is TRBV13 and J usage is TRBJ2-1; D remains unclear. The germline CDR1 and CDR2 sequences are PRHDT and FYEKMQ (reference sequence). The germline V and J ends were trimmed by 0 bases and 6 bases, with 3 bases remaining between them. The CDR3 consists of 12 residues. In nucleotides, the CDR3 is TGTGCCAGCAGCTTAGGGGTCAATGAGCAGTTCTTC. This encodes CASSLGVNEQFF.

This chain connects TRBV9 to TRBJ2-5, with a weak D call TRBD2 (5 bases). The CDR3 is made up of 13 amino acids. Trimming removed 0 bases at V and 4 bases at J, with 7 bases between. Per the germline V gene, CDR1 is SGDLS and CDR2 is YYNGEE. The CDR3, as DNA: TGTGCCAGCAGCGTAGGGCTAGCAGAGACCCAGTACTTC. Amino acids: CASSVGLAETQYF.

V gene TRBV13 combines with J gene TRBJ2-7; 7 positions agree with TRBD2. Germline CDR1 and CDR2: PRHDT and FYEKMQ (reference sequence). The CDR3 is made up of 16 amino acids. The trim removed 5 bases at V and 2 bases at J, leaving 12 bases unmatched. The CDR3 loop reads CASSPQTGRGAYEQYF. CDR3 nucleotides: TGTGCCAGCAGCCCTCAGACCGGACGGGGGGCCTACGAGCAGTACTTC.

Concerning this clone: One end of the junction fails to match germline, which may point to a read error. The chain employs TRBV7-2 and TRBJ2-3, with 12 bases fitting TRBD2. Germline loops: CDR1 SGHTA, CDR2 FQGNSA. The CDR3 contains 16 residues. CDR3 region: CTSSVASGGGTDTQYF. CDR3 DNA sequence: TGTACCAGCAGCGTAGCTAGCGGGGGGGGCACAGATACGCAGTATTTT.

In its sample, this clone was seen once. This chain uses TRBV4-1 with TRBJ2-7, with TRBD2 identical over 11 bases. V dropped 2 bases and J dropped 3; count of bases not matched to a gene: 6. The CDR3 totals 16 residues. Germline V gene sequence: CDR1 MGHRA, CDR2 YSYEKL. The CDR3 DNA sequence: TGCGCCAGCAGCCAACAAACTAGCGGGAGTGTCTACGAGCAGTACTTC. Encoded protein: CASSQQTSGSVYEQYF.

The chain links TRBV30 to TRBJ2-5; D may be TRBD1 (6 bases). The V end lost 3 bases, the J end lost 5 bases, and 19 bases lay between the germline ends. This CDR3 comprises 15 residues. Per the germline V gene, CDR1 is GTSNPN and CDR2 is SVGIG (reference sequence). The CDR3 coding sequence is TGTGCCTGGAGATCGGGAACAGGGACATACGAGACCCAGTACTTC. It translates to CAWRSGTGTYETQYF.

V is TRBV6-5 and J is TRBJ1-2; maybe TRBD1 (5 bases). In germline, CDR1 is MNHEY, CDR2 SVGAGI. The CDR3 extends over 12 amino acids. Trimming stripped 11 bases from V and 8 bases from J, with 18 bases between. In nucleotides, the CDR3 is TGTGCCTTATGGAGCCAAGGGACGGGCTACACCTTC. It codes for CALWSQGTGYTF.

The J gene is TRBJ1-3, the V gene TRBV3-1 (or the pseudogene TRBV3-2); no clear D. V was cut by 2 bases and J by 0 bases, with 8 bases left in between. Germline V gene sequence: CDR1 LGHDT, CDR2 YNNKEL (reference sequence). This CDR3 is 15 amino acids long. The CDR3 DNA follows: TGTGCCAGCAGCCAACTTCCGTCCTCTGGAAACACCATATATTTT. Protein product: CASSQLPSSGNTIYF.

The V call is TRBV12-3 or TRBV12-4, the J call TRBJ1-6; D possibly corresponds to TRBD1 (5 bases). The CDR3 contains 13 residues. Deletions cut 6 bases from V and 7 bases from J, with 10 bases between. As DNA, the CDR3 is TGTGCCAGCAGAGGGACGGACAATTCACCCCTCCACTTT. As protein: CASRGTDNSPLHF.

This clone was counted a few times. This chain uses TRBV10-1 with TRBJ1-2; D unresolved. Germline CDR1 is WNHNN and CDR2 is SYGVQD (reference sequence). V was clipped by 9 bases and J by 4 bases, with 12 bases between them. The CDR3 totals 12 residues. The DNA for the CDR3 is TGCGCCAGTTCGGACGAGGGCTATGGCTACACCTTC. Residues: CASSDEGYGYTF.

There are many counts of this clone. The identical CDR3 is also encoded by other nucleotide sequences in the sample. The chain links TRBV27 to TRBJ1-4, with D hard to call. V was trimmed by 3 bases and J by 5 bases, leaving 10 bases between them. The germline gives CDR1 MNHEY, CDR2 SMNVEV (reference sequence). The CDR3 length is 14 residues. Here the CDR3 DNA reads TGTGCCAGCAGTTTTCGGACGGAGAATGAAAAACTGTTTTTT. Protein product: CASSFRTENEKLFF.

V and J are TRBV18 and TRBJ1-2; 9 nucleotides align to TRBD1. After removal of 5 bases from V and 2 bases from J, the junction contained 6 bases not matched to a gene. The V gene's germline CDR1 is KGHSH and CDR2 LQKENI. The CDR3 has 15 amino acids. The CDR3 spells CASSRGQGQNYGYTF. CDR3 nucleotides: TGTGCCAGCTCAAGGGGACAGGGACAGAACTATGGCTACACCTTC.

The table lists this clone with a count of one. The rearrangement links TRBV7-9 to TRBJ1-1; D unresolved. V lost 1 base, J lost 8 bases, and 14 bases lay in between. Germline values: CDR1 SEHNR, CDR2 FQNEAQ (reference sequence). The length of the CDR3 is 14 residues. Here the CDR3 DNA reads TGTGCCAGCAGCTTAGAGCCCCAGGCAGGCGAAGCTTTCTTT. Its translation is CASSLEPQAGEAFF.

The genes are TRBV14 and TRBJ2-1; D unresolved. There are 13 residues in the CDR3. Germline CDR1 reads SGHDN; CDR2 reads FVKESK. V was clipped by 1 base and J by 6 bases, with 7 bases between them. CDR3 region: CASSQAPPNEQFF. The DNA of the CDR3 is TGTGCCAGCAGCCAAGCCCCCCCCAATGAGCAGTTCTTC.

The CDR3 spells CASSTTGLAGNTIYF. CDR3 DNA: TGTGCCAGTAGTACTACAGGGTTGGCTGGAAACACCATATATTTT. The V call is TRBV19, the J call TRBJ1-3; tentative D call: TRBD1 (6 bases). Trimming took 4 bases from V and 2 from J, leaving 12 bases between them. The length of the CDR3 is 15 residues. Germline V gene lookup returns CDR1 LNHDA and CDR2 SQIVND (reference sequence).

The chain couples TRBV5-6 to TRBJ2-7, with unresolved D. Germline values: CDR1 SGHDT, CDR2 YYEEEE. V was cut by 2 bases and J by 3 bases, with 12 bases left in between. This CDR3 region has 14 residues. The CDR3 DNA follows: TGTGCCAGCAGCTTTGGAAACAGCTTCTACGAGCAGTACTTC. Its translation: CASSFGNSFYEQYF. The full variable domain, rest sourced from reference TRBV5-6 and TRBJ2-7, is DAGVTQSPTHLIKTRGQQVTLRCSPKSGHDTVSWYQQALGQGPQFIFQYYEEEERQRGNFPDRFSGHQFPNYSSELNVNALLLGDSALYLCASSFGNSFYEQYFGPGTRLTVT.

V is TRBV4-3 and J is TRBJ1-3, with TRBD1 as a possible D gene (5 bases). The CDR3 extends over 17 amino acids. The V end was cut by 0 bases, the J end by 0 bases, with 12 bases between. Germline V gene data show CDR1 as LGHNA and CDR2 as YSLEER. CDR3 in DNA: TGCGCCAGCAGCCAAGATTTGGTGACAGCCTCTGGAAACACCATATATTTT. Translated, it gives CASSQDLVTASGNTIYF.

CDR3 sequence reads: CASSDPLRGGYTF. DNA for the CDR3: TGTGCCAGCAGCGATCCGCTGCGGGGTGGCTACACCTTC. The chain joins TRBV9 to TRBJ1-2; D not resolved. Germline loops: CDR1 SGDLS, CDR2 YYNGEE. The CDR3 contains 13 residues. V lost 3 bases, J lost 7 bases, and 13 bases lay in between. Full variable domain (rest looked up from reference TRBV9 and TRBJ1-2): DSGVTQTPKHLITATGQRVTLRCSPRSGDLSVYWYQQSLDQGLQFLIQYYNGEERAKGNILERFSAQQFPDLHSELNLSSLELGDSALYFCASSDPLRGGYTFGSGTRLTVV.

The gene calls are TRBV28 and TRBJ2-1, with D possibly TRBD2 on 6 matching bases. V shed 8 bases and J shed 7 bases, with 15 bases lying between them. This CDR3 region has 13 residues. Germline CDR1 reads MDHEN; CDR2 reads SYDVKM. CDR3 sequence (DNA): TGTGCCAGCGGGACTCCGAATAAGAATGAGCAGTTCTTC. It codes for CASGTPNKNEQFF.